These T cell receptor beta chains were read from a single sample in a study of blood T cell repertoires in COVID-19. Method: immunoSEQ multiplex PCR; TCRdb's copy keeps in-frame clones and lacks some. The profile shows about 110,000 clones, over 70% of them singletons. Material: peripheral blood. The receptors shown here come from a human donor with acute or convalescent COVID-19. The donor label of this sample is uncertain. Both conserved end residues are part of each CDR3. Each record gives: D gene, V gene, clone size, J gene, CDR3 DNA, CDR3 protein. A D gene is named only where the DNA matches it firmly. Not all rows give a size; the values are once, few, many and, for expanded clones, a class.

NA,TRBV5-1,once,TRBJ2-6,TGCGCCAGCAGCTTGGACGGTAACTCTGGGGCCAACGTCCTGACTTTC,CASSLDGNSGANVLTF
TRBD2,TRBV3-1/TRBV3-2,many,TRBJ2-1,TGTGCCAGCAGCCAAGCCGGACTAGCGGGGGGGATAGGTTATGAGCAGTTCTTC,CASSQAGLAGGIGYEQFF
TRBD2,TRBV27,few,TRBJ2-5,TGTGCCAGCACCGGACTAGCGGGGTACCAGTACTTC,CASTGLAGYQYF
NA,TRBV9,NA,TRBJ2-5,TGTGCCAGCAGCGTAGACCTAGGCGGGGGGACAGGGGAGACCCAGTACTTC,CASSVDLGGGTGETQYF
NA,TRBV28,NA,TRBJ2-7,TGTGCCAGCAGTTTACAGGGCGCTGAGCAGTACTTC,CASSLQGAEQYF
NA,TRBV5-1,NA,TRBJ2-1,TGCGCCAGCAGCTTGACAGGTTCCTACAATGAGCAGTTCTTC,CASSLTGSYNEQFF
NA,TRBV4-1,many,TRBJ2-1,TGCGCCAGCAGCCCCGGACACTACAATGAGCAGTTCTTC,CASSPGHYNEQFF
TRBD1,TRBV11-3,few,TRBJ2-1,TGTGCCAGCAGCTTAACGGGACAGGGAGGGAATGAGCAGTTCTTC,CASSLTGQGGNEQFF
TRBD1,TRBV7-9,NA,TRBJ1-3,TGTGCCAGCGACAGGGGTACTGGAAACACCATATATTTT,CASDRGTGNTIYF
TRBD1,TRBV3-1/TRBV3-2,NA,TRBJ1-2,TGTGCCAGCAGCCTCGGGACAGGGTGGGATGGCTACACCTTC,CASSLGTGWDGYTF
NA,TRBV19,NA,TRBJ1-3,TGTGCCAGTGACGCGGAAACTGGAAACACCATATATTTT,CASDAETGNTIYF
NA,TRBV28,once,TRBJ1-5,TGTGCCAGCAGTACCCCCGCGGCCCTAAATCAGCCCCAGCATTTT,CASSTPAALNQPQHF
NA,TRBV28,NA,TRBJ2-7,TGTGCCAGCAGGCCGCAGGGTTTTAGCTCCTACGAGCAGTACTTC,CASRPQGFSSYEQYF
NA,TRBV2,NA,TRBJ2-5,TGTGCCAGCAGGGGGGGTGGAGAGACCCAGTACTTC,CASRGGGETQYF
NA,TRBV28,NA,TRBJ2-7,TGTGCCAGCAGTCCTTCCAAGGGGGCCTACGAGCAGTACTTC,CASSPSKGAYEQYF
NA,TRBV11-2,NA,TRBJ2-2,TGTGCCAGCAGCTTAGACGCGGCAGCGAACACCGGGGAGCTGTTTTTT,CASSLDAAANTGELFF
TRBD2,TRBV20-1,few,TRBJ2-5,TGCAGTGCTAGTGAGACTAGCCTAGGGACCCAGTACTTC,CSASETSLGTQYF
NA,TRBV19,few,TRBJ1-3,TGTGCCAGTAGTATCGGGGGTAACTCTGGAAACACCATATATTTT,CASSIGGNSGNTIYF
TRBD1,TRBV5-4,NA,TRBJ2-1,TGTGCCAGCAGCGCGGGACAGGGCCCCTACAATGAGCAGTTCTTC,CASSAGQGPYNEQFF
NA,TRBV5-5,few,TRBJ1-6,TGTGCCAGCAGCCCGTGGTGGAGGGATTCACCCCTCCACTTT,CASSPWWRDSPLHF
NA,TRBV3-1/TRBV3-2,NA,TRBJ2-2,TGTGCCAGCAGCTCCTACTCGGGGGACACCGGGGAGCTGTTTTTT,CASSSYSGDTGELFF
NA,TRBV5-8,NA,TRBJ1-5,TGTGCCAGCAGCCTAGGATTCCAGGGTTCTCTAAATCAGCCCCAGCATTTT,CASSLGFQGSLNQPQHF
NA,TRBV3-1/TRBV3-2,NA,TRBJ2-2,TGTGCCAGCAGCCAAGCTGTTGTCGGGGAAGTGGCCGGGGAGCTGTTTTTT,CASSQAVVGEVAGELFF
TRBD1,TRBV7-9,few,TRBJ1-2,TGTGCCAGCAGCTTAGTAACAGGGGACTATGGCTACACCTTC,CASSLVTGDYGYTF
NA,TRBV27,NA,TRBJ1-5,TGTGCCAGCAGTCCCGGACAAGTCCAGGCCCAGCATTTT,CASSPGQVQAQHF
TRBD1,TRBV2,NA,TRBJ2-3,TGTGCCGGATACAGGGGTTTGGGCACAGATACGCAGTATTTT,CAGYRGLGTDTQYF
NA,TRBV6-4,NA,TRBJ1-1,TGTGCCAGCAGCCCCCGGAGGGGGAACACTGAAGCTTTCTTT,CASSPRRGNTEAFF
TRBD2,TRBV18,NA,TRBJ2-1,TGTGCCAGCTCATTCGCTAGCGGTGCCTACAATGAGCAGTTCTTC,CASSFASGAYNEQFF
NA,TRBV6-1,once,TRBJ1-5,TGTGCCAGCAGTGAGTGGCAGGTCCTCAATCAGCCCCAGCATTTT,CASSEWQVLNQPQHF